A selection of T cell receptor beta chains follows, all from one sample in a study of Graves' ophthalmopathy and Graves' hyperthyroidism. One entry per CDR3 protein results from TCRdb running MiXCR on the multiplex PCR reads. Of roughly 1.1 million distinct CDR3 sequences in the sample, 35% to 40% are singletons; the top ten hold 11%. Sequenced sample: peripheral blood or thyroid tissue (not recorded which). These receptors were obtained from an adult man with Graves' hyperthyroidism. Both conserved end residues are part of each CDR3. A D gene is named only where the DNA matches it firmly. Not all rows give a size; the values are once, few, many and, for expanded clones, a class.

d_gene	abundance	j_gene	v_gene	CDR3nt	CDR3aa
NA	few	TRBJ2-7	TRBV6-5	TGTGCCAGCAGTTACTCGAAGATCTACGAGCAGTACTTC	CASSYSKIYEQYF
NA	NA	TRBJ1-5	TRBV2	TGTGCCAGCAGTTTATCGAAGGGGGGCAATCAGCCCCAGCATTTT	CASSLSKGGNQPQHF
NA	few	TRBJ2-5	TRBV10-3	TGTGCCATCAGTGAAACGGGACCGGGGGAGGAGACCCAGTACTTC	CAISETGPGEETQYF
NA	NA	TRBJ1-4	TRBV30	TGTGCCTGGGGGGAGGAGGGGCCGAGTGAAAAACTGTTTTTT	CAWGEEGPSEKLFF
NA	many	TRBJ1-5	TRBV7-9	TGTGCCAGCAGCTCTCAGAGCCCGAATCAGCCCCAGCATTTT	CASSSQSPNQPQHF
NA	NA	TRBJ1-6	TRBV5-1	TGCGCCAGCAGCTTGGCCGGATCTTCGTATTCACCCCTCCACTTT	CASSLAGSSYSPLHF
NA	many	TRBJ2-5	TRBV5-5	TGTGCCAGCAGTTCGACTAGGGGTCGGGAGACCCAGTACTTC	CASSSTRGRETQYF
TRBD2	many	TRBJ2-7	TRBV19	TGTGCCAGTAGTATTACCGTAACTAGCGGCTCCTACGAGCAGTACTTC	CASSITVTSGSYEQYF
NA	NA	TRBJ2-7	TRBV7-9	TGTGCCAGCAGCTTAGGAGGACTCACCATTCCTTACGAGCAGTACTTC	CASSLGGLTIPYEQYF
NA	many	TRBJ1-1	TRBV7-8	TGTGCCAGCAGCCACGGGCCGCCCACTGAAGCTTTCTTT	CASSHGPPTEAFF
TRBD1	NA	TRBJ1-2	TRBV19	TGTGCCAGTAGTATCAGTGGGACAGGGCACTATGGCTACACCTTC	CASSISGTGHYGYTF
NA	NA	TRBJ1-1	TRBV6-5	TGTGCCAGCAGTTACTCCTTGACAGCCATGAACACTGAAGCTTTCTTT	CASSYSLTAMNTEAFF
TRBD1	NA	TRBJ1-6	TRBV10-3	TGTGCCATCGGCTGGGACAGCCATGATTCACCCCTCCACTTT	CAIGWDSHDSPLHF
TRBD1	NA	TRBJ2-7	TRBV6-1	TGTGCCAGCAGTTGGACAGGGGCACGCGAGCAGTACTTC	CASSWTGAREQYF
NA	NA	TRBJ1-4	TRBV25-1	TGTGCCAGCAGCTATCCGGCAACTAATGAAAAACTGTTTTTT	CASSYPATNEKLFF
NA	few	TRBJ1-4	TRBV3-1	TGTGCCAGCAGCCCACGCTACCTGGACCGGAAAAAACTGTTTTTT	CASSPRYLDRKKLFF
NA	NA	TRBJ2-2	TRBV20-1	TGCAGTGCACGGACCCTGAACAATTACTATACCGGGGAGCTGTTTTTT	CSARTLNNYYTGELFF
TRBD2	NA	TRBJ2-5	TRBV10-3	TGTGCCATCAGAATGACTAGCGGGGTCCAAGAGACCCAGTACTTC	CAIRMTSGVQETQYF
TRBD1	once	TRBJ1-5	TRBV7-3	TGTGCCAGCAGCTCGACAGGGCAGCCCCAGCATTTT	CASSSTGQPQHF
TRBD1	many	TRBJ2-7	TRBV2	TGTGCCAGCAGTGGGGGGACAGGGGGATACGAGCAGTACTTC	CASSGGTGGYEQYF
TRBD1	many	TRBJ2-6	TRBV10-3	TGTGCCATCAGTGACATCTGGGACAGGGTAGCAGGGGCCAACGTCCTGACTTTC	CAISDIWDRVAGANVLTF
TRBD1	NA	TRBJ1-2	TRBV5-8	TGTGCCAGCAGCTTGTTGGGACAGGGTTTTAGTGGCTACACCTTC	CASSLLGQGFSGYTF
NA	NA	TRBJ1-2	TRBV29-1	TGCAGCGGTGACAGACATAACTATGGCTACACCTTC	CSGDRHNYGYTF
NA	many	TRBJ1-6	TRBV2	TGTGCCAGTACAGCGAACTATAATTCACCCCTCCACTTT	CASTANYNSPLHF
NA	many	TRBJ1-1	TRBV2	TGTGCCAGCATTAAACAGTTGAACACTGAAGCTTTCTTT	CASIKQLNTEAFF
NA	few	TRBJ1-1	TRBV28	TGTGCCAGCAGCACAGGGCTATTTACTTTCTTT	CASSTGLFTFF
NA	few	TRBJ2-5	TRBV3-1	TGTGCCAGCAGGGTACAGGGTTCAGAGACCCAGTACTTC	CASRVQGSETQYF
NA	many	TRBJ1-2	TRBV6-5	TGTGCCAGCGAACAGGGAGACTATGGCTACACCTTC	CASEQGDYGYTF
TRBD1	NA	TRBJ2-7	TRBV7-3	TGTGCCAGCAGTCCGAAGACAGGGTTGGGCTACGAGCAGTACTTC	CASSPKTGLGYEQYF
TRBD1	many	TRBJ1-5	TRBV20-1	TGCAGTGCGCACAGGGGGTTGGGCAATCAGCCCCAGCATTTT	CSAHRGLGNQPQHF
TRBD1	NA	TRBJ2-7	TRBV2	TGTGCCAGCAGTCAACCACTGACAGGGGGATCCTACGAGCAGTACTTC	CASSQPLTGGSYEQYF
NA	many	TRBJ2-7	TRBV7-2	TGTGCCAGCAGCTCCTACCTCTCCTACGAGCAGTACTTC	CASSSYLSYEQYF
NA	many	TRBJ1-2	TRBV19	TGTGCCAGTAGTATAGATCCGCGCGGGGACACGATGAATGGCTACACCTTC	CASSIDPRGDTMNGYTF
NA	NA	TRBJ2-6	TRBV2	TGTGCCAGCACGCGACAGTTACTCTCTGGGGCCAACGTCCTGACTTTC	CASTRQLLSGANVLTF
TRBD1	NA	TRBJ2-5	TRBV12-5	TGTGCCAGCAGTACAGGGGAGAGTAGAGAGACCCAGTACTTC	CASSTGESRETQYF
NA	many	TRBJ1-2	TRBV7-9	TGTGCCAGCCGAACAGAAGGGCAGGCCGGACTTCTTGGCTACACCTTC	CASRTEGQAGLLGYTF
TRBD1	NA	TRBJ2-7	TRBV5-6	TGTGCCAGCAGCTTGGTCAGGACAGGGGGGCAGTACTTC	CASSLVRTGGQYF
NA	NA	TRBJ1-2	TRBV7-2	TGTGCCAGCAGCTCTTCGAATGATTATGGCTACACCTTC	CASSSSNDYGYTF
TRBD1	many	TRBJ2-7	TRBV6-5	TGTGCCAGCTCCGGGACAGGGGTGCAGGAGCAGTACTTC	CASSGTGVQEQYF
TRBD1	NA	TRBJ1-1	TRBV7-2	TGTGCCAGCAGCCAAGGGGGGACAGGACGACGGCTCCGGTACTCTGAAGCTTTCTTT	CASSQGGTGRRLRYSEAFF
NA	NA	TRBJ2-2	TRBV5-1	TGCGCCAGCAGCGCAGGCACAGGAGTGAACACCGGGGAGCTGTTTTTT	CASSAGTGVNTGELFF
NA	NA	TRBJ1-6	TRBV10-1	TGCGCCAGCAGTGCTAGAGATGAGGGCGCACCTAATTCACCCCTCCACTTT	CASSARDEGAPNSPLHF
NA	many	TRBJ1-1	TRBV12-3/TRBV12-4	TGTGCCAGCATCACGACGAGTAACACTGAAGCTTTCTTT	CASITTSNTEAFF
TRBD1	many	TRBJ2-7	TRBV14	TGTGCCAGCAGCCAAGCAGGGGGCACGGTTATGCAGTACTTC	CASSQAGGTVMQYF
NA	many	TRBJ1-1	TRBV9	TGTGCCAGCAGCGTAGAGGCGGGAAACACTGAAGCTTTCTTT	CASSVEAGNTEAFF
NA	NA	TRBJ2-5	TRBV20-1	TGCAGTGCTATCGGGGCCGGGGGAGAGACCCAGTACTTC	CSAIGAGGETQYF
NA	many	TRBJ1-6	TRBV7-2	TGTGCCAGCAGTAACAGGGCCTATAATTCACCCCTCCACTTT	CASSNRAYNSPLHF
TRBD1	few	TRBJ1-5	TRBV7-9	TGTGCCAGCAGCTTGGCAATACCGGGACAGGGCTTTGAAAATCAGCCCCAGCATTTT	CASSLAIPGQGFENQPQHF
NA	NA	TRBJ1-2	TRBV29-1	TGCAGCGTTGGCGGGGGCGACTCACTCAATGGCTACACCTTC	CSVGGGDSLNGYTF
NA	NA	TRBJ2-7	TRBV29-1	TGCAGCGTCGATGACAGGCAAGTCTCCTACGAGCAGTACTTC	CSVDDRQVSYEQYF
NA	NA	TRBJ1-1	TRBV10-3	TGTGCCAGCAGTCACCAGTCGGCTACTGAAGCTTTCTTT	CASSHQSATEAFF
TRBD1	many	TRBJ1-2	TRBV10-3	TGTGCCATCAGGGTCAGGGGGGGGGACTATGGCTACACCTTC	CAIRVRGGDYGYTF